A selection of T cell receptor beta chains follows, all from one sample in a study of identical twins. Each CDR3 protein is one row after TCRdb ran MiXCR on the 5' RACE reads. The table records 500,000 to 650,000 distinct CDR3 sequences, around 7.5% of them present only once. In addition, the sample was reused for a study of yellow fever vaccine responses in identical twins.

Sequencing input: PBMCs. Receptors originate from a woman aged 18-29 years in good health. CDR3s include the opening cysteine and the closing phenylalanine or tryptophan. A D gene is named only where the DNA matches it firmly. The listing skips clone size in some rows; elsewhere it reads once, few, many or a size class.

V,size,D,J,CDR3,DNA
TRBV15,-,TRBD1,TRBJ1-6,CATSKRWQGDSPLHF,TGTGCCACCAGTAAGAGGTGGCAGGGGGATTCACCCCTCCACTTT
TRBV4-1,-,-,TRBJ1-5,CARIRVQPQHF,TGCGCCAGGATCAGGGTTCAGCCCCAGCATTTT
TRBV28,-,-,TRBJ2-2,CASRSGANTGELFF,TGTGCCAGCAGATCAGGGGCGAACACCGGGGAGCTGTTTTTT
TRBV4-2,-,TRBD2,TRBJ2-3,CASSQDRGWRGGGTDTQYF,TGTGCCAGCAGCCAAGACAGGGGGTGGCGGGGGGGCGGCACAGATACGCAGTATTTT
TRBV11-2,few,-,TRBJ1-2,CASSLDPQGSVYGYTF,TGTGCCAGCAGCTTAGATCCCCAGGGTTCCGTCTATGGCTACACCTTC
TRBV7-2,many,-,TRBJ1-1,CASSLGTSNTEAFF,TGTGCCAGCAGCTTAGGGACCTCAAACACTGAAGCTTTCTTT
TRBV12-3/TRBV12-4,-,TRBD1,TRBJ1-1,CASSARGQGATEAFF,TGTGCCAGCAGTGCCAGAGGACAGGGGGCCACTGAAGCTTTCTTT
TRBV5-1,many,-,TRBJ2-1,CASSLALDGEQFF,TGCGCCAGCAGCTTGGCGCTAGACGGTGAGCAGTTCTTC
TRBV21-1,-,-,TRBJ2-1,CASRDYGGAPDNEQFF,TGTGCCAGCAGGGATTACGGGGGGGCCCCTGACAATGAGCAGTTCTTC
TRBV5-1,few,TRBD2,TRBJ2-1,CASSLVGLAGPLASYNEQFF,TGCGCCAGCAGCTTGGTGGGACTAGCGGGTCCTTTGGCCTCCTACAATGAGCAGTTCTTC
TRBV3-1,-,-,TRBJ2-3,CASSQEPFTSTDTQYF,TGTGCCAGCAGCCAAGAGCCGTTTACTAGCACAGATACGCAGTATTTT
TRBV28,-,-,TRBJ2-2,CASSFQVATMNTGELFF,TGTGCCAGCAGTTTCCAGGTGGCCACTATGAACACCGGGGAGCTGTTTTTT
TRBV28,-,-,TRBJ2-3,CASTPPDSADTQYF,TGTGCCAGCACTCCGCCCGATAGCGCAGATACGCAGTATTTT
TRBV10-3,many,TRBD2,TRBJ2-5,CAISKTSGEETQYF,TGTGCCATCAGCAAGACTAGCGGGGAAGAGACCCAGTACTTC
TRBV12-3/TRBV12-4,-,TRBD2,TRBJ2-7,CASSFTSGREEQYF,TGTGCCAGCAGTTTTACTAGCGGGAGGGAAGAGCAGTACTTC
TRBV12-3/TRBV12-4,-,TRBD2,TRBJ2-2,CASNKPGLATGELFF,TGTGCCAGCAATAAACCGGGACTAGCGACCGGGGAGCTGTTTTTT
TRBV5-6,many,-,TRBJ1-2,CASSHTRGSYGYTF,TGTGCCAGCAGTCATACAAGGGGTAGCTATGGCTACACCTTC
TRBV6-5,-,-,TRBJ1-2,CASSYNGGLSDGYTF,TGTGCCAGCAGTTACAATGGGGGGTTGTCTGATGGCTACACCTTC
TRBV11-2,few,-,TRBJ2-3,CASSLDKPVGTDTQYF,TGTGCCAGCAGCTTAGATAAACCCGTGGGCACAGATACGCAGTATTTT
TRBV29-1,-,TRBD1,TRBJ2-3,CSAVGTGTDTQYF,TGCAGCGCCGTGGGGACAGGCACAGATACGCAGTATTTT
TRBV12-3/TRBV12-4,many,TRBD1,TRBJ2-1,CASSQPRGRNQGEQFF,TGTGCCAGCAGTCAGCCCAGGGGGCGAAACCAGGGGGAGCAGTTCTTC
TRBV12-3/TRBV12-4,many,TRBD2,TRBJ2-7,CASRGTSETEQYF,TGTGCCAGCAGGGGGACTAGCGAGACCGAGCAGTACTTC
TRBV7-7,few,-,TRBJ2-2,CASSRGEGHTGELFF,TGTGCCAGCAGCAGGGGCGAGGGGCACACCGGGGAGCTGTTTTTT
TRBV10-3,many,-,TRBJ1-1,CAISESTGGGTEAFF,TGTGCCATCAGTGAGTCAACAGGCGGGGGCACTGAAGCTTTCTTT
TRBV27,few,TRBD2,TRBJ2-2,CATGGSENTGELFF,TGTGCCACCGGGGGGAGCGAAAACACCGGGGAGCTGTTTTTT